These T cell receptor beta chains were read from a single sample in a study of monozygotic twins with inflammatory bowel disease. Each CDR3 protein gets one entry in TCRdb, which reprocessed the 5' RACE reads and gives no DNA. The table lists nearly 450,000 distinct CDR3 sequences. The sequenced sample was blood. The receptors here all came from a human donor with ulcerative colitis or Crohn's disease, or a healthy co-twin of an affected twin (not recorded which). Both conserved end residues are part of each CDR3.

V gene: TRBV11-3
J gene: TRBJ2-2
CDR3 protein: CASSPTLGELFF

V gene: TRBV7-3
J gene: TRBJ2-1
CDR3 protein: CASSSRTSGDEQFF

V gene: TRBV27
J gene: TRBJ2-1
CDR3 protein: CASSNRRQGVSYNEQFF

V gene: TRBV5-1
J gene: TRBJ1-1
CDR3 protein: CASGSGSTEAFF

V gene: TRBV27
J gene: TRBJ2-6
CDR3 protein: CASSFSPGANVLTF

V gene: TRBV28
J gene: TRBJ2-7
CDR3 protein: CASSLQRAGSYEQYF

V gene: TRBV5-1
J gene: TRBJ1-5
CDR3 protein: CASRGQGGTQHF

V gene: TRBV12-3/TRBV12-4
J gene: TRBJ2-2
CDR3 protein: CASSRTSGGFTGELFF

V gene: TRBV20-1
J gene: TRBJ2-1
CDR3 protein: CSARDQAATSYNEQFF

V gene: TRBV7-8
J gene: TRBJ2-5
CDR3 protein: CASSLGLVPTSPEETQYF

V gene: TRBV24-1
J gene: TRBJ1-6
CDR3 protein: CATSEGVNSPLHF

V gene: TRBV5-1
J gene: TRBJ1-1
CDR3 protein: CASSLYTSVNTEAFF

V gene: TRBV28
J gene: TRBJ1-2
CDR3 protein: CASSPQDRNYGYTF

V gene: TRBV7-9
J gene: TRBJ1-2
CDR3 protein: CASSLVGGLEGYTF

V gene: TRBV7-8
J gene: TRBJ1-1
CDR3 protein: CASTLGEQGIKAFF

V gene: TRBV5-1
J gene: TRBJ2-1
CDR3 protein: CASSLLTGGGYNEQFF

V gene: TRBV7-2
J gene: TRBJ2-1
CDR3 protein: CASSLGLATNEQFF

V gene: TRBV5-1
J gene: TRBJ2-3
CDR3 protein: CASSPGGTGGTDTQYF

V gene: TRBV18
J gene: TRBJ2-5
CDR3 protein: CASSPPGLAGEETQYF

V gene: TRBV5-1
J gene: TRBJ2-2
CDR3 protein: CASSLTGGGGELFF

V gene: TRBV27
J gene: TRBJ1-3
CDR3 protein: CASSLGGAGNTTYF

V gene: TRBV5-4
J gene: TRBJ2-1
CDR3 protein: CASSLKTIGEQFF

V gene: TRBV9
J gene: TRBJ2-1
CDR3 protein: CASSVALAGEQFF

V gene: TRBV27
J gene: TRBJ1-1
CDR3 protein: CASSFGGQGYMNTEAFF

V gene: TRBV20-1
J gene: TRBJ1-2
CDR3 protein: CSAMGVEGYTF

V gene: TRBV5-5
J gene: TRBJ2-7
CDR3 protein: CASSFLRGTSYEQYF

V gene: TRBV19
J gene: TRBJ1-5
CDR3 protein: CASSIMTANQPQHF

V gene: TRBV30
J gene: TRBJ2-1
CDR3 protein: CAWSVSGGYNEQFF

V gene: TRBV9
J gene: TRBJ1-4
CDR3 protein: CASSARAATNEKLFF

V gene: TRBV7-2
J gene: TRBJ2-1
CDR3 protein: CASSPPPKDFSYNEQFF

V gene: TRBV9
J gene: TRBJ2-3
CDR3 protein: CASSAGQMRYSTDTQYF

V gene: TRBV29-1
J gene: TRBJ2-3
CDR3 protein: CSVVSSSSTDTQYF

V gene: TRBV5-6
J gene: TRBJ1-5
CDR3 protein: CASSQQGGLQPQHF

V gene: TRBV6-5
J gene: TRBJ2-2
CDR3 protein: CASSYSLVGGPGELFF

V gene: TRBV7-9
J gene: TRBJ2-4
CDR3 protein: CASSLGTRQSFQYF

V gene: TRBV5-1
J gene: TRBJ2-5
CDR3 protein: CASSRGGNQETQYF

V gene: TRBV20-1
J gene: TRBJ2-7
CDR3 protein: CSAPNQRVSSYEQYF

V gene: TRBV3-1
J gene: TRBJ1-1
CDR3 protein: CASSQISRASEAFF

V gene: TRBV4-3
J gene: TRBJ1-5
CDR3 protein: CASSQDLGQGYQPQHF

V gene: TRBV7-6
J gene: TRBJ2-7
CDR3 protein: CASSLRSGGLSSYEQYF

V gene: TRBV4-1
J gene: TRBJ1-5
CDR3 protein: CASSQAGPQPQHF

V gene: TRBV12-5
J gene: TRBJ1-1
CDR3 protein: CASVLGVSDTEAFF

V gene: TRBV5-5
J gene: TRBJ1-6
CDR3 protein: CASSASQGVGSPLHF

V gene: TRBV9
J gene: TRBJ2-2
CDR3 protein: CASSVRGSSNTGELFF

V gene: TRBV2
J gene: TRBJ2-7
CDR3 protein: CASSVETGAVGYF

V gene: TRBV29-1
J gene: TRBJ2-2
CDR3 protein: CSVEKLGAGELFF

V gene: TRBV7-2
J gene: TRBJ2-4
CDR3 protein: CASSGRGGAKNIQYF

V gene: TRBV5-1
J gene: TRBJ2-5
CDR3 protein: CASSPGQGIAETQYF

V gene: TRBV2
J gene: TRBJ1-5
CDR3 protein: CASSDGPRVNQPQHF

V gene: TRBV7-6
J gene: TRBJ2-7
CDR3 protein: CASSLATSEQYF

V gene: TRBV3-1
J gene: TRBJ2-7
CDR3 protein: CASSPSGRSSYEQYF

V gene: TRBV19
J gene: TRBJ2-2
CDR3 protein: CASRGANTGELFF

V gene: TRBV7-2
J gene: TRBJ2-3
CDR3 protein: CASSPDYTDTQYF

V gene: TRBV11-2
J gene: TRBJ2-3
CDR3 protein: CASSLDNAGTGRTDTQYF

V gene: TRBV15
J gene: TRBJ2-2
CDR3 protein: CATSRDQGTGELFF